The present entry profiles one T cell receptor (beta chain) with its context. The source of the sample is a study of blood T cell repertoires in COVID-19. The table came from immunoSEQ multiplex PCR; TCRdb's copy has only in-frame clones and leaves some out. The data show tens of thousands of clones, with approximately 90% seen just once and 10% to 15% held by the top ten. Sequences were obtained from peripheral blood. This clonotype originated in a man older than 75 with acute or convalescent COVID-19.

The CDR3 sequence is CASSERQGTNEKLFF. The CDR3 coding sequence is TGTGCCAGCAGCGAAAGACAGGGAACTAATGAAAAACTGTTTTTT. The V and J genes are TRBV9 and TRBJ1-4, with 7 bases fitting TRBD1. This CDR3 comprises 15 residues. The germline CDR1 and CDR2 sequences are SGDLS and YYNGEE. V shed 3 bases, J shed 1 base, and the junction held 3 bases outside the gene matches.